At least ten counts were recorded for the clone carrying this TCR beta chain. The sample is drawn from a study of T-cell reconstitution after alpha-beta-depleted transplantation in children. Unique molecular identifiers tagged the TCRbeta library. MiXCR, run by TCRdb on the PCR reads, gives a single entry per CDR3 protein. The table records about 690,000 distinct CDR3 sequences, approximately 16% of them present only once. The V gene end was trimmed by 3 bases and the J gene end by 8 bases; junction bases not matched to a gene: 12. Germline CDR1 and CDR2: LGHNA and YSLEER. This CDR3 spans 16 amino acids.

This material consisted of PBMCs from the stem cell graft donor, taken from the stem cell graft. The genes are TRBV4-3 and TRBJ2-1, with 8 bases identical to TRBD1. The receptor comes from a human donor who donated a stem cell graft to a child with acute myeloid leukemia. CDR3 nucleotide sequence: TGCGCCAGCAGCCACTACACCGGACAGGGTAGGGATGAGCAGTTCTTC. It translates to CASSHYTGQGRDEQFF.